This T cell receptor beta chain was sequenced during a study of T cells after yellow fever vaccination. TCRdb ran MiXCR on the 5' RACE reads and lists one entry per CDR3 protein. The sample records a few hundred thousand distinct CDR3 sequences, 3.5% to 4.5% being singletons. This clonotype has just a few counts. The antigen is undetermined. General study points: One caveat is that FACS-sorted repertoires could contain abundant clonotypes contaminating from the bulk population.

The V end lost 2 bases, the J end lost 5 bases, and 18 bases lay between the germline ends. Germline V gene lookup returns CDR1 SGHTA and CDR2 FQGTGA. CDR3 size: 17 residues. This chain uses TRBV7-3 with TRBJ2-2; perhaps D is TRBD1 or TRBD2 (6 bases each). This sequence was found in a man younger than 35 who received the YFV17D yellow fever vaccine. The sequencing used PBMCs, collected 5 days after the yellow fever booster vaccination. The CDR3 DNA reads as TGTGCCAGCAGCTTATTACCTTCCCTAGGGGGGACCGGGGAGCTGTTTTTT. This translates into CASSLLPSLGGTGELFF.